One and the same sample provided the 27 T cell receptor beta chains below, sequenced in a study of monozygotic twins with inflammatory bowel disease. TCRdb reprocessed the 5' RACE reads, keeping one entry per CDR3 protein, no DNA. This listing includes around 370,000 distinct CDR3 sequences. The sample consisted of blood. Every receptor here comes from a human donor with ulcerative colitis or Crohn's disease, or a healthy co-twin of an affected twin (not recorded which).

This rearrangement joins TRBV6-5 to TRBJ1-2. The CDR3 has 14 amino acids. In germline, CDR1 is MNHEY, CDR2 SVGAGI. The CDR3 reads CASSYSEGPLYYTF.

The CDR3 reads CASSQDIGAGLDTGELFF. The V call is TRBV4-3, the J call TRBJ2-2; TCRdb outputs TRBD1, but without DNA this stays unchecked. Germline V gene sequence: CDR1 LGHNA, CDR2 YSLEER. The CDR3 loop spans 18 amino acids.

The chain couples TRBV5-1 to TRBJ1-1; TCRdb reports TRBD1, a call that lacks DNA to check it against. The CDR3 totals 16 residues. Germline loops: CDR1 SGHRS, CDR2 YFSETQ. The CDR3 is CASSLEPKGHYTEAFF.

The chain combines TRBV6-1 with TRBJ2-3; TCRdb selects TRBD1, and the lack of DNA leaves this call unchecked. Germline V gene sequence: CDR1 MNHNS, CDR2 SASEGT. The CDR3 sequence is 16 residues long. The CDR3 sequence: CASSEGGGRGTDTQYF.

This chain links TRBV18 with TRBJ2-7; the D call of TRBD1 rests on TCRdb alone, since no DNA is present to check it. CDR1 and CDR2 (germline): KGHSH, LQKENI. CDR3 length equals 17 residues. CDR3 region: CASSPRARPGVSYEQYF.

The chain couples TRBV5-4 to TRBJ2-2; the D call of TRBD1 rests on TCRdb alone, since no DNA is present to check it. CDR1 and CDR2 (germline): SGHNT, YYREEE (reference sequence). The CDR3 loop spans 17 amino acids. This CDR3 reads CASSTGTESGNTGELFF.

The chain employs TRBV23-1 and TRBJ1-5; TCRdb indicates TRBD1, and absent DNA this call remains unverified. TRBV23-1 is an ORF; its function is uncertain. This CDR3 comprises 15 residues. The CDR3 region is CASSQSGPSNQPQHF.

The rearrangement joins TRBV6-4 to TRBJ2-7; TCRdb's D call, TRBD1, is unchecked because there is no DNA. Germline-derived CDR1 and CDR2 are MRHNA and SNTAGT. There are 14 residues in the CDR3. The CDR3 is CASSDPPRQDEQYF.

The rearrangement uses TRBV10-3 and TRBJ2-7; the D gene TCRdb calls, TRBD1, cannot be checked with no DNA. There are 14 residues in the CDR3. Germline V CDR1 and CDR2: ENHRY, SYGVKD. CDR3 protein: CAISEVGGAYEQYF.

The rearrangement joins TRBV4-1 to TRBJ1-1; TCRdb returns TRBD1, unconfirmable since there is no DNA. This CDR3 region has 14 residues. Germline CDR1 MGHRA, CDR2 YSYEKL. The CDR3 region is CASSDKQGALDAFF.

The chain's CDR3 is CASSRDRGLNQPQHF. V is TRBV10-2 and J is TRBJ1-5; lacking DNA, the TRBD1 call made by TCRdb goes unchecked. Germline lookup yields CDR1 WSHSY and CDR2 SAAADI. The CDR3 is 15 amino acids.

The gene calls are TRBV12-5 and TRBJ1-1; the D call from TCRdb, TRBD1, cannot be confirmed without DNA. Germline lookup yields CDR1 LGHNT and CDR2 FRNRAP. The CDR3 is 15 residues long. The CDR3 protein is CASAGDRGWNTEAFF.

The chain couples TRBV20-1 to TRBJ2-1; with no DNA, the TCRdb D assignment of TRBD1 cannot be verified. Germline V gene data show CDR1 as DFQATT and CDR2 as SNEGSKA (reference sequence). The CDR3 runs 12 residues. The CDR3 sequence is CSALDRVTWQFF.

This chain connects TRBV7-2 to TRBJ2-5; TCRdb indicates TRBD1, and absent DNA this call remains unverified. The CDR3 is 16 residues long. Germline CDR1 is SGHTA and CDR2 is FQGNSA. This chain's CDR3 is CASSLAWGQGVKTQYF.

The chain combines TRBV19 with TRBJ1-6; lacking DNA, the TRBD1 call made by TCRdb goes unchecked. Looked up from germline, CDR1 is LNHDA and CDR2 is SQIVND (reference sequence). The CDR3 has 14 residues. CDR3 loop: CASKGDRVDSPLHF. Together with reference TRBV19 and TRBJ1-6, the CDR3 gives the full variable domain: DGGITQSPKYLFRKEGQNVTLSCEQNLNHDAMYWYRQDPGQGLRLIYYSQIVNDFQKGDIAEGYSVSREKKESFPLTVTSAQKNPTAFYLCASKGDRVDSPLHFGNGTRLTVT.

This chain joins TRBV5-1 and TRBJ1-5; no DNA is available, so the TRBD1 call from TCRdb remains unchecked. Germline V CDR1 and CDR2: SGHRS, YFSETQ. There are 13 residues in the CDR3. This CDR3 reads CASSTNRGQPQHF.

The chain carries TRBV7-2 and TRBJ2-1; TCRdb names TRBD1, which stays unverified in the absence of DNA. Germline V gene data show CDR1 as SGHTA and CDR2 as FQGNSA. The CDR3 sequence is 14 residues long. The CDR3 region is CASSLRGSYNEQFF.

This sequence joins TRBV19 and TRBJ1-5; TCRdb lists TRBD1, though no DNA is available to test this call. Per the germline V gene, CDR1 is LNHDA and CDR2 is SQIVND (reference sequence). This CDR3 comprises 15 residues. The CDR3 loop is CASSDQGRRNQPQHF.

The chain couples TRBV18 to TRBJ2-7; without DNA, the TCRdb call of TRBD1 cannot be checked. The CDR3 loop spans 14 amino acids. Per the germline V gene, CDR1 is KGHSH and CDR2 is LQKENI. CDR3 in amino acids: CASSPGQGAYEQYF.

V usage is TRBV20-1 and J usage is TRBJ1-1; TCRdb lists TRBD1, though no DNA is available to test this call. The CDR3 extends over 14 amino acids. Germline CDR1 reads DFQATT; CDR2 reads SNEGSKA (reference sequence). The CDR3 loop is CSTNGQGRNTEAFF.

The chain is built from TRBV29-1 and TRBJ1-6; TCRdb lists TRBD1, though no DNA is available to test this call. The germline CDR1 and CDR2 sequences are SQVTM and ANQGSEA. The CDR3 has 13 amino acids. The CDR3 spells CSVGDTNNSPLHF.

The chain couples TRBV23-1 to TRBJ2-4; TCRdb designates TRBD1, a call that cannot be tested without DNA. TRBV23-1 is flagged as an ORF with uncertain function. This CDR3 spans 16 amino acids. CDR3 loop: CASSQSPVSAKNIQYF.

The rearrangement joins TRBV4-2 to TRBJ2-5; without DNA, the TCRdb call of TRBD1 cannot be checked. The CDR3 loop spans 15 amino acids. Germline CDR1 LGHNA, CDR2 YNFKEQ. The CDR3 sequence is CASSQDRGSAETQYF.

The CDR3 reads CASSRVNEQFF. V and J are TRBV28 and TRBJ2-1. Germline V gene lookup returns CDR1 MDHEN and CDR2 SYDVKM. There are 11 residues in the CDR3.

The chain employs TRBV6-2 or TRBV6-3 and TRBJ2-1; the TCRdb D gene call, TRBD1, has no DNA to confirm it. This CDR3 contains 17 residues. Germline lookup yields CDR1 MNHEY and CDR2 SVGEGT. The CDR3 loop reads CASSTPTGARSYNEQFF.

This sequence joins TRBV5-1 and TRBJ2-2; checking the TCRdb D call of TRBD1 is not possible without DNA. This CDR3 region has 14 residues. Germline loops: CDR1 SGHRS, CDR2 YFSETQ. CDR3: CASSPDRATGELFF. Drawing the rest from reference TRBV5-1 and TRBJ2-2, the complete variable domain is KAGVTQTPRYLIKTRGQQVTLSCSPISGHRSVSWYQQTPGQGLQFLFEYFSETQRNKGNFPGRFSGRQFSNSRSEMNVSTLELGDSALYLCASSPDRATGELFFGEGSRLTVL.

V gene TRBV28 combines with J gene TRBJ2-5; lacking DNA, the TRBD1 call made by TCRdb goes unchecked. Germline assignment: CDR1 MDHEN and CDR2 SYDVKM. The CDR3 runs 15 residues. The CDR3 is CASSSTGTDKRTQYF.